This TCR beta chain was sequenced for a study of graft-versus-host responses after intestinal transplantation. Study background: Each recipient received anti-thymocyte globulin induction, then tacrolimus and steroids for approximately 3 years.

The study's findings and limits: Peak circulating GvH clone levels were associated with early post-transplant HvG declines. Clonal ratios of graft-versus-host to host-versus-graft in allografts were high for patients exhibiting graft-donor T cell macrochimerism. Detection of GvH clones occurred in recipient marrow, and some had their first appearance in ileum or blood.

Comment on this clone: As yet, its antigen is unknown.

Assay used: immunoSEQ multiplex PCR; TCRdb lists only in-frame clones, some missing. This table has around 90,000 clones, roughly 90% appearing once. This CDR3 region has 12 residues. V was shortened by 4 bases and J by 6 bases, with 12 bases between the two germline ends. Germline CDR1 GTSNPN, CDR2 SVGIG (reference sequence). This clonotype originated in a human donor who was the organ donor for an intestinal transplant. J is TRBJ1-1 and V is TRBV30; D call uncertain. This material consisted of unstimulated CD8+ T cells sorted from spleen or lymph node cells, taken before transplant. The CDR3, as DNA: TGTGCCTGGAATGGTGTTAGCCCTGAAGCTTTCTTT. Translating it yields CAWNGVSPEAFF.